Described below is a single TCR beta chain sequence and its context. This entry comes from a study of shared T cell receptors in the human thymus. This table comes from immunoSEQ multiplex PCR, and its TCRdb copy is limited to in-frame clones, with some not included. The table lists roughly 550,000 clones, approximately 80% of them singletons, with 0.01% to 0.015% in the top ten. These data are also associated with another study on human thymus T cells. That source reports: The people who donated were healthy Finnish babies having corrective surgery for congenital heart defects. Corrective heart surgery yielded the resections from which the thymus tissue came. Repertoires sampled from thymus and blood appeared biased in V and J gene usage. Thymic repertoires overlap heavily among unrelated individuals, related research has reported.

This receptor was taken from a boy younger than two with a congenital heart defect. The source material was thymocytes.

The CDR3 loop is CASSWGGSNEQYF. The CDR3 coding sequence is TGTGCCAGCAGTTGGGGCGGGAGCAACGAGCAGTACTTC. This chain joins TRBV27 and TRBJ2-7; 7 nucleotides align to TRBD2. Per germline, CDR1 MNHEY and CDR2 SMNVEV (reference sequence). Losses at the gene ends were 4 bases for V and 5 bases for J; bases not matched to a gene: 5. The CDR3 consists of 13 residues.